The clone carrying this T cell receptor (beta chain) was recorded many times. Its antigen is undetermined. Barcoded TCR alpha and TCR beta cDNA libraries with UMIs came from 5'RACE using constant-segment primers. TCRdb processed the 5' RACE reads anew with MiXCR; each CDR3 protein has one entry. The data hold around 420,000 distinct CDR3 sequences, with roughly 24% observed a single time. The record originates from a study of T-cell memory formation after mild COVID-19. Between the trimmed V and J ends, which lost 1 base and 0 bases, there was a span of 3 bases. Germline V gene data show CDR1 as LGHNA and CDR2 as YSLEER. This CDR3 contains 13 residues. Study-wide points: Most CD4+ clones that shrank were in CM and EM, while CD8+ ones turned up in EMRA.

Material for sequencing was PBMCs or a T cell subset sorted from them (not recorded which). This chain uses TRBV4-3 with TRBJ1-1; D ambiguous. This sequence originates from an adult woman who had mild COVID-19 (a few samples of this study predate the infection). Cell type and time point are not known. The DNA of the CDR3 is TGCGCCAGCAGCCAAGGAGTGAACACTGAAGCTTTCTTT. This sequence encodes CASSQGVNTEAFF.